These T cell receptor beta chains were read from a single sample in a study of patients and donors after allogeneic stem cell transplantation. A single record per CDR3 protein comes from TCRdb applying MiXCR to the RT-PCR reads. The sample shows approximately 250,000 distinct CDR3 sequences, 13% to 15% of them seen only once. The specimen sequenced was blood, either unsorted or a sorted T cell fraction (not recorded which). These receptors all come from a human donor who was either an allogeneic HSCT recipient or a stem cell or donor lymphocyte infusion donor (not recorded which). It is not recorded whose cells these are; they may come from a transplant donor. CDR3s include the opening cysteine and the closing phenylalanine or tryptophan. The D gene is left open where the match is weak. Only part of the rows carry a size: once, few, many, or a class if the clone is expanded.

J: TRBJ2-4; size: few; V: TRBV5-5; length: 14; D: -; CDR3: CASSPVGGGNIQYF; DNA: TGTGCCAGCAGCCCGGTGGGGGGCGGAAACATTCAGTACTTC
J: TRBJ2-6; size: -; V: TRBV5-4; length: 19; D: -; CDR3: CASSFPQGGGLSGANVLTF; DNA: TGTGCCAGCAGCTTCCCTCAGGGAGGGGGGCTCTCTGGGGCCAACGTCCTGACTTTC
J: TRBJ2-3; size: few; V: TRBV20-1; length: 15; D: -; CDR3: CSARSPGESTDTQYF; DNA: TGCAGTGCTAGATCCCCCGGGGAGAGCACAGATACGCAGTATTTT
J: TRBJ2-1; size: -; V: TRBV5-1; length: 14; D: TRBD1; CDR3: CASSSGQGETEQFF; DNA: TGCGCCAGCAGCTCCGGACAGGGGGAGACGGAGCAGTTCTTC
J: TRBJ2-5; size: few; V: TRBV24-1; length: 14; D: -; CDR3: CATSDAVWEETQYF; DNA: TGTGCCACCAGTGACGCGGTGTGGGAAGAGACCCAGTACTTC
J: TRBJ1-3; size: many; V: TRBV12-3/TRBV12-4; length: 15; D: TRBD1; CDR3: CASSVTGGHGNTIYF; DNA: TGTGCCAGCAGCGTTACAGGGGGCCATGGAAACACCATATATTTT
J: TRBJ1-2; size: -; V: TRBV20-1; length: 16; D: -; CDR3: CSARDKNRRRNYGYTF; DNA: TGCAGTGCTAGAGATAAGAACAGGCGAAGAAACTATGGCTACACCTTC
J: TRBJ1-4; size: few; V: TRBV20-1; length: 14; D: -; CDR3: CSARGDRPNEKLFF; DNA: TGCAGTGCTAGAGGCGACAGGCCAAATGAAAAACTGTTTTTT
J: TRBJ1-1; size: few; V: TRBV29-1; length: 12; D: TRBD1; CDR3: CSAWTGETEAFF; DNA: TGCAGCGCATGGACAGGGGAAACTGAAGCTTTCTTT
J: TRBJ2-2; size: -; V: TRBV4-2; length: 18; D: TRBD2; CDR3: CASSQMGTSGGARRELFF; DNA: TGTGCCAGCAGCCAGATGGGGACTAGCGGGGGAGCCCGCCGGGAGCTGTTTTTT